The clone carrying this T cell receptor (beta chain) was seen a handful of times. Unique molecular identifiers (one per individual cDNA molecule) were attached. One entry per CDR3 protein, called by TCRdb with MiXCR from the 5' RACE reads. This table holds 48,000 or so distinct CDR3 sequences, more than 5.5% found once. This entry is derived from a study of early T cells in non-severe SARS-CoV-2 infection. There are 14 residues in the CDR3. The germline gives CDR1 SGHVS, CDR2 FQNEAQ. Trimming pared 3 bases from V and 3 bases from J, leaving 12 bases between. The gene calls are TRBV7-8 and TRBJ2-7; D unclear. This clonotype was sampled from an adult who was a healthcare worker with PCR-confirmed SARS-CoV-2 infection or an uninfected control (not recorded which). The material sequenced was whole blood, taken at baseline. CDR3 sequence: CASSLGLGSYEQYF. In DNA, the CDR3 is TGTGCCAGCAGCTTGGGGTTAGGCAGCTACGAGCAGTACTTC.